One and the same sample provided the 19 T cell receptor beta chains below, sequenced in a study of naive and memory T cell subsets. The beta constant-region primer was an equimolar mix of two oligonucleotides covering TRBC1 and TRBC2. Four rounds of PCR amplified the ligated cDNA using nested alpha and beta constant-region primers plus SP2. TCRdb called the UMI-ligation and nested PCR reads again in MiXCR, with one record for every CDR3 protein. The sample includes approximately 150,000 distinct CDR3 sequences, about 20% of them seen just once. These receptors lack a known antigen. General study results and limits: Especially in CD8 cells, naive repertoires contained a few larger clonotypes, possibly CD45RA-re-expressing memory cells.

Specimen: naive CD4+ T cells from blood. Source of these receptors: a human donor in good health.

This clonotype has just a few counts. This chain joins TRBV9 and TRBJ1-5; D may be TRBD1 (5 bases). Germline V gene sequence: CDR1 SGDLS, CDR2 YYNGEE. This CDR3 has 13 amino acids. The V end lost 2 bases, the J end lost 7 bases, and 10 bases lay between the germline ends. In DNA, the CDR3 is TGTGCCAGCAGCGTTGAGGGGAGACAGCCCCAGCATTTT. Translation gives CASSVEGRQPQHF.

The table lists this clonotype with a few counts. This CDR3 reads CASSSPTGYEQFF. Here the CDR3 DNA reads TGTGCCAGCAGCTCCCCGACAGGGTATGAGCAGTTCTTC. The rearrangement joins TRBV7-3 to TRBJ2-1; 7 nucleotides agree with TRBD1. V dropped 4 bases and J dropped 8; count of bases not matched to a gene: 5. Germline V gives CDR1 SGHTA, CDR2 FQGTGA. This CDR3 has 13 residues.

This rearrangement joins TRBV30 to TRBJ1-6; 11 bases agree with TRBD1. After removal of 2 bases from V and 8 bases from J, the junction contained 8 bases not matched to a gene. This CDR3 has 16 amino acids. Germline lookup yields CDR1 GTSNPN and CDR2 SVGIG (reference sequence). The CDR3 nucleotides read TGTGCCTGGAGTCGAGCATCGGACAGGGGGCATTCACCCCTCCACTTT. Translation: CAWSRASDRGHSPLHF.

This clonotype showed up just a few times. The V gene is TRBV6-5, the J gene TRBJ2-5, with TRBD1 matching 9 bases. V lost 0 bases, J lost 5 bases, and 4 bases stayed unmatched. The CDR3 runs 15 residues. CDR1 is MNHEY and CDR2 is SVGAGI in the germline V gene. The CDR3 loop is CASSYSVGQGETQYF. CDR3 DNA: TGTGCCAGCAGTTACTCGGTGGGACAGGGCGAGACCCAGTACTTC.

V and J are TRBV4-1 and TRBJ1-1, with no clear D. Deletions cut 4 bases from V and 4 bases from J, with 19 bases between. The CDR3 has 16 residues. CDR1 MGHRA and CDR2 YSYEKL come from the germline V gene. CDR3 in DNA: TGCGCCAGCAGCCTCCCAGAGGGAGGGCGAAGCACTGAAGCTTTCTTT. This encodes CASSLPEGGRSTEAFF.

This clonotype was detected only a few times. This sequence joins TRBV19 and TRBJ2-1; 9 bases match TRBD1. This CDR3 has 16 amino acids. Germline V gene sequence: CDR1 LNHDA, CDR2 SQIVND (reference sequence). V lost 5 bases, J lost 9 bases, and 14 bases stayed unmatched. CDR3 amino acids: CASSVGQGLGRSEQFF. CDR3 nucleotides: TGTGCCAGTAGTGTCGGACAGGGGTTGGGAAGGAGTGAGCAGTTCTTC.

In its sample, this clonotype was seen a few times. This chain uses TRBV5-1 with TRBJ2-5; D call uncertain. The CDR3 runs to 15 residues. Germline V lookup: CDR1 SGHRS, CDR2 YFSETQ. With 4 bases removed from V and 5 bases from J, the gap between germline ends came to 18 bases. The CDR3 spells CASSQELGYSETQYF. The CDR3 nucleotides are TGCGCCAGCAGCCAAGAACTGGGGTACTCCGAGACCCAGTACTTC.

The CDR3 DNA reads as TGCAGTGCTCCCCTTCCGAGGCAGGGGTTAGCCAAAAACATTCAGTACTTC. Translation: CSAPLPRQGLAKNIQYF. The chain employs TRBV20-1 and TRBJ2-4; a possible D gene is TRBD1 (6 bases). This CDR3 comprises 17 residues. Per the germline V gene, CDR1 is DFQATT and CDR2 is SNEGSKA (reference sequence). Trimming stripped 5 bases from V and 0 bases from J, with 20 bases between.

The CDR3 loop is CASSSAGTGVNEQFF. The CDR3 coding sequence is TGTGCCAGCAGTTCGGCCGGGACAGGGGTGAATGAGCAGTTCTTC. This chain links TRBV12-3 or TRBV12-4 with TRBJ2-1; 10 bases line up with TRBD1. Losses at the gene ends were 4 bases for V and 7 bases for J; bases not matched to a gene: 7. CDR3 size: 15 residues.

The chain employs TRBV7-9 and TRBJ2-7; D might be TRBD2 (6 bases). V gave up 1 base and J gave up 3 bases, with 13 bases separating them. The germline CDR1 and CDR2 sequences are SEHNR and FQNEAQ (reference sequence). The length of the CDR3 is 15 residues. This CDR3 is CASSLVASAIYEQYF. The CDR3 coding sequence is TGTGCCAGCAGCTTAGTTGCTAGCGCGATCTACGAGCAGTACTTC.

This clonotype was counted many times. V and J are TRBV18 and TRBJ2-6; D not certain. The CDR3 runs to 14 residues. V was pared by 2 bases and J by 4 bases, with 6 bases between. The V gene's germline CDR1 is KGHSH and CDR2 LQKENI. The CDR3 DNA reads as TGTGCCAGCTCACCAGGTACCGGGGCCAACGTCCTGACTTTC. Translating gives CASSPGTGANVLTF.

This rearrangement joins TRBV20-1 to TRBJ2-7; 9 bases map to TRBD2. The V and J ends lost 2 bases and 9 bases, in that order; junction bases with no gene match: 14. The CDR3 length is 15 residues. Germline values: CDR1 DFQATT, CDR2 SNEGSKA (reference sequence). The CDR3 coding sequence is TGCAGTGCTAGACCCGGACTAGCGCCCGATATAGCGCAGTACTTC. It specifies CSARPGLAPDIAQYF.

This clonotype was observed a few times. The chain couples TRBV27 to TRBJ1-6; D is uncertain. The germline gives CDR1 MNHEY, CDR2 SMNVEV (reference sequence). The CDR3 extends over 14 amino acids. The germline V and J ends were trimmed by 3 bases and 3 bases, with 6 bases remaining between them. This CDR3 reads CASSLGYYNSPLHF. The CDR3 DNA follows: TGTGCCAGCAGTTTGGGGTACTATAATTCACCCCTCCACTTT.

This clonotype has ten or more counts. The chain has TRBV20-1 and TRBJ2-5; 11 nucleotides align to TRBD2. V lost 2 bases and J lost 5; bases outside the gene matches: 4. Germline CDR1 DFQATT, CDR2 SNEGSKA (reference sequence). This CDR3 has 14 amino acids. The CDR3 protein is CSARLAGGGETQYF. CDR3 DNA: TGCAGTGCTAGACTAGCGGGAGGAGGCGAGACCCAGTACTTC.

The rearrangement links TRBV15 to TRBJ2-4; the D is unclear. This CDR3 has 18 residues. CDR1 and CDR2 from the germline V gene are LNHNV and YYDKDF (reference sequence). The V end was cut by 0 bases, the J end by 0 bases, with 15 bases between. The CDR3, as DNA: TGTGCCACCAGCAGAGACCTTGATCCCGTGGGAGCCAAAAACATTCAGTACTTC. As protein: CATSRDLDPVGAKNIQYF.

This clonotype was detected only a few times. The rearrangement joins TRBV6-1 to TRBJ1-1, with D uncertain. Trimming stripped 5 bases from V and 3 bases from J, with 7 bases between. From germline, CDR1 is MNHNS and CDR2 SASEGT. This CDR3 spans 12 amino acids. The CDR3 is CASSLDYTEAFF. In DNA, the CDR3 is TGTGCCAGCAGTTTAGACTACACTGAAGCTTTCTTT.

This chain connects TRBV7-9 to TRBJ1-5; D perhaps matches TRBD1 (5 bases). The germline V and J ends were trimmed by 5 bases and 6 bases, with 14 bases remaining between them. Germline CDR1 reads SEHNR; CDR2 reads FQNEAQ (reference sequence). This CDR3 region has 14 residues. The CDR3 here is CASSRVGGSQPQHF. CDR3 DNA sequence: TGTGCCAGCAGCCGAGTTGGGGGGAGTCAGCCCCAGCATTTT.

The chain recombines TRBV5-1 with TRBJ2-1; D possibly corresponds to TRBD2 (6 bases). Trimming took 4 bases from V and 0 from J, leaving 14 bases between them. Germline V lookup: CDR1 SGHRS, CDR2 YFSETQ. CDR3 length: 16 residues. DNA of the CDR3: TGCGCCAGCAGCCCGGAGGCGGGATTCTCCTACAATGAGCAGTTCTTC. This translates into CASSPEAGFSYNEQFF.

The chain uses TRBV6-6 and TRBJ2-3, with a weak D call TRBD2 (6 bases). V was trimmed by 2 bases and J by 4 bases, leaving 19 bases between them. The CDR3 totals 17 residues. Germline V gives CDR1 MNHNY, CDR2 SVGAGI (reference sequence). The CDR3 is CASSYGRRESFADTQYF. CDR3 DNA: TGTGCCAGCAGTTACGGGCGGAGGGAGTCGTTCGCAGATACGCAGTATTTT.